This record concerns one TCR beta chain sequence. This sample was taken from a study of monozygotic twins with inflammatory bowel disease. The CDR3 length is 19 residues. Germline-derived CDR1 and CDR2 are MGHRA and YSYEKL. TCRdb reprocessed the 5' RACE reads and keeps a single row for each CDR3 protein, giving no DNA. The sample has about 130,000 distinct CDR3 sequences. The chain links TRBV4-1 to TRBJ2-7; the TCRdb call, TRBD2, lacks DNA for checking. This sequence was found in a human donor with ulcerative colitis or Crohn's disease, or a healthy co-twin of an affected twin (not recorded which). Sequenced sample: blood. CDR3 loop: CASSHGTSGRGLTSYEQYF.